Below are 25 T cell receptor beta chains sequenced from a single sample in a study of CD8 T cells in ankylosing spondylitis. MiXCR was run by TCRdb on the 5' RACE reads, yielding one entry per CDR3 protein. The sample has some 130,000 distinct CDR3 sequences; 7.3% are singletons. Sequenced material: blood, either unsorted or a sorted T cell fraction (not recorded which). The receptors come from a female donor with ankylosing spondylitis or in good health (not recorded which).

Many counts were recorded for this clonotype. J is TRBJ1-2 and V is TRBV6-1; D unclear. V lost 1 base and J lost 8, with 14 bases in between. CDR3 size: 14 residues. Germline assignment: CDR1 MNHNS and CDR2 SASEGT. CDR3 sequence reads: CASSEETRASGYTF. In nucleotides, the CDR3 is TGTGCCAGCAGTGAAGAAACACGGGCCTCGGGCTACACCTTC.

The chain recombines TRBV5-4 with TRBJ2-3; 7 positions match TRBD1. CDR1 and CDR2 (germline): SGHNT, YYREEE (reference sequence). The V and J ends lost 3 bases and 5 bases, in that order; junction bases with no gene match: 6. CDR3 length equals 14 residues. In DNA form, the CDR3 reads TGTGCCAGCAGCTACGACAGGGTGGGAGATACGCAGTATTTT. As protein: CASSYDRVGDTQYF.

This clonotype was recorded at least ten times. The CDR3 nucleotides are TGTGCCAGCAGCTTAGATGAGGGGGAGACCCAGTACTTC. It encodes CASSLDEGETQYF. The chain combines TRBV11-2 with TRBJ2-5, with D perhaps matching TRBD1 or TRBD2 (5 bases each). Trimming removed 0 bases from V and 5 bases from J, with 7 bases in between. The CDR3 runs 13 residues. CDR1 and CDR2 from the germline V gene are SGHAT and FQNNGV.

This clonotype has ten or more counts. The chain uses TRBV11-2 and TRBJ1-1; D perhaps matches TRBD1 (5 bases). Trimming pared 3 bases from V and 1 base from J, leaving 9 bases between. The CDR3 covers 14 residues. CDR1 and CDR2 (germline): SGHAT, FQNNGV. This CDR3 is CASSFLGENTEAFF. As DNA, the CDR3 is TGTGCCAGCAGCTTTTTGGGGGAGAACACTGAAGCTTTCTTT. Based on the CDR3 plus reference TRBV11-2 and TRBJ1-1, the full variable domain is EAGVAQSPRYKIIEKRQSVAFWCNPISGHATLYWYQQILGQGPKLLIQFQNNGVVDDSQLPKDRFSAERLKGVDSTLKIQPAKLEDSAVYLCASSFLGENTEAFFGQGTRLTVV.

This clonotype occurred many times. The chain links TRBV3-1 to TRBJ2-2; TRBD2 might be the D (5 bases). The germline V gene encodes CDR1 LGHDT and CDR2 YNNKEL (reference sequence). The CDR3 has 16 residues. V lost 5 bases and J lost 3, with 16 bases in between. DNA for the CDR3: TGTGCCAGCAGCTCCTACCGGGGTCCGGACACCGGGGAGCTGTTTTTT. Translating gives CASSSYRGPDTGELFF.

The chain recombines TRBV27 with TRBJ2-1; D is uncertain. The CDR3 spans 14 residues. The germline gives CDR1 MNHEY, CDR2 SMNVEV (reference sequence). The germline V and J ends were trimmed by 2 bases and 0 bases, with 5 bases remaining between them. The CDR3 sequence is CASSLEGSYNEQFF. In DNA, the CDR3 is TGTGCCAGCAGTTTAGAAGGCTCCTACAATGAGCAGTTCTTC.

In this sample, this clonotype turned up many times. V is TRBV30 and J is TRBJ2-1, with 9 bases that match TRBD1. Germline-derived CDR1 and CDR2 are GTSNPN and SVGIG (reference sequence). Trimming cost V 0 bases and J 13 bases; bases outside gene matches: 1. The CDR3 runs to 11 residues. CDR3 loop: CAWSVQGAQFF. CDR3 nucleotides: TGTGCCTGGAGTGTACAGGGGGCACAGTTCTTC.

The chain has TRBV30 and TRBJ1-3; D ambiguous. Germline V lookup: CDR1 GTSNPN, CDR2 SVGIG (reference sequence). The V end was cut by 2 bases, the J end by 4 bases, with 15 bases between. CDR3 size: 15 residues. CDR3 region: CAWSPPRSLGNTIYF. CDR3 sequence (DNA): TGTGCCTGGAGTCCCCCCCGGAGCCTCGGAAACACCATATATTTT.

This clonotype has only a few counts. The chain couples TRBV7-3 to TRBJ2-1; 12 bases map to TRBD2. Per germline, CDR1 SGHTA and CDR2 FQGTGA. V lost 2 bases, J lost 6 bases, and 11 bases stayed unmatched. CDR3 length: 18 amino acids. CDR3 nucleotide sequence: TGTGCCAGCAGCTTATTGGCTAGCGGGGGGGCCATTTCCAATGAGCAGTTCTTC. Residues: CASSLLASGGAISNEQFF. The whole variable domain, filled in from reference TRBV7-3 and TRBJ2-1, reads GAGVSQTPSNKVTEKGKYVELRCDPISGHTALYWYRQSLGQGPEFLIYFQGTGAADDSGLPNDRFFAVRPEGSVSTLKIQRTERGDSAVYLCASSLLASGGAISNEQFFGPGTRLTVL.

This clonotype was found many times. The chain uses TRBV7-9 and TRBJ1-4; the D is unclear. V gave up 5 bases and J gave up 7 bases, with 11 bases separating them. The CDR3 spans 13 residues. Germline loops: CDR1 SEHNR, CDR2 FQNEAQ (reference sequence). CDR3 DNA: TGTGCCAGCAGCGTATCTGAGGGTGAAAAACTGTTTTTT. This gives the protein CASSVSEGEKLFF.

The table lists this clonotype with many counts. V usage is TRBV5-6 and J usage is TRBJ2-3, with a weak D call TRBD2 (6 bases). Germline CDR1 is SGHDT and CDR2 is YYEEEE. This CDR3 contains 15 residues. Trimming shortened V by 7 bases and J by 2 bases, and 17 bases separated the two germline ends. CDR3 sequence reads: CASHRPGDLTDTQYF. The CDR3 DNA reads as TGTGCCAGCCACCGGCCGGGGGACCTCACAGATACGCAGTATTTT. The full variable domain, completed using reference TRBV5-6 and TRBJ2-3, is DAGVTQSPTHLIKTRGQQVTLRCSPKSGHDTVSWYQQALGQGPQFIFQYYEEEERQRGNFPDRFSGHQFPNYSSELNVNALLLGDSALYLCASHRPGDLTDTQYFGPGTRLTVL.

This clonotype was observed at least ten times. This chain joins TRBV6-1 and TRBJ1-1, with TRBD1 matching over 7 bases. Germline CDR1 and CDR2: MNHNS and SASEGT. The length of the CDR3 is 14 residues. Unmatched junction bases numbered 4, after V lost 0 bases and J lost 6 bases. The CDR3 protein is CASSEARGSSEAFF. DNA for the CDR3: TGTGCCAGCAGTGAAGCCAGGGGGTCCTCTGAAGCTTTCTTT.

This clonotype has ten or more counts. The genes are TRBV5-6 and TRBJ2-2; 7 positions agree with TRBD1. V was clipped by 0 bases and J by 4 bases; unmatched bases: 3. CDR3 size: 15 residues. Germline values: CDR1 SGHDT, CDR2 YYEEEE. DNA of the CDR3: TGTGCCAGCAGCTTGGGCCGGGACAGCACCGGGGAGCTGTTTTTT. Its translation: CASSLGRDSTGELFF.

A note on this clonotype: Just one base apart from a much larger clone, this may be a read error. The chain uses TRBV3-1 and TRBJ2-5; unclear D gene. The CDR3 totals 11 residues. CDR1 and CDR2 (germline): LGHDT, YNNKEL (reference sequence). The CDR3: CTSSNRETQYF. In DNA, the CDR3 is TGTACCAGCAGCAATCGGGAGACCCAGTACTTC.

This clonotype was recorded at least ten times. This chain uses TRBV20-1 with TRBJ2-3; TRBD2 agrees at 8 bases. Unmatched junction bases numbered 6, after V lost 6 bases and J lost 4 bases. The CDR3 is made up of 13 amino acids. Germline V CDR1 and CDR2: DFQATT, SNEGSKA (reference sequence). Here the CDR3 reads CSAEPGGADTQYF. CDR3 nucleotides: TGCAGTGCCGAGCCGGGGGGGGCAGATACGCAGTATTTT.

This clonotype appeared many times. The chain couples TRBV5-5 to TRBJ2-7; unclear D gene. The CDR3 is 12 amino acids. Germline CDR1 is SGHKS and CDR2 is YYEKEE (reference sequence). The V gene lost 1 base and the J gene lost 6 bases, with 8 bases spanning the gap. The CDR3 nucleotides are TGTGCCAGCAGCTTGTACCGGTCCGAGCAGTACTTC. Protein: CASSLYRSEQYF.

The rearrangement uses TRBV12-3 or TRBV12-4 and TRBJ2-3, with 8 positions matching TRBD2. J gave up 2 bases and V 11 bases, and 21 bases lay outside the gene matches. The CDR3 length is 18 residues. The CDR3, as DNA: TGTGCCTTCAGTTTAGCGCGGTTAGCGGGGAGTTTCACAGATACGCAGTATTTT. As protein: CAFSLARLAGSFTDTQYF.

This clonotype showed up many times. The chain recombines TRBV11-2 with TRBJ2-2, with 9 bases identical to TRBD2. V lost 3 bases and J lost 1; bases outside the gene matches: 3. The length of the CDR3 is 16 residues. Germline-derived CDR1 and CDR2 are SGHAT and FQNNGV. CDR3 nucleotides: TGTGCCAGCAGCTTCGCTAGCGGGGAGAACACCGGGGAGCTGTTTTTT. Its translation is CASSFASGENTGELFF.

This clonotype was seen repeatedly, ten times or more. The V gene is TRBV9, the J gene TRBJ1-6, with D maybe TRBD1 (6 bases). CDR1 and CDR2 (germline): SGDLS, YYNGEE. V gave up 3 bases and J gave up 10 bases, with 20 bases separating them. The CDR3 runs 16 residues. The CDR3 spells CASSAWGQGPESPLHF. CDR3 in DNA: TGTGCCAGCAGCGCATGGGGGCAGGGACCGGAATCACCCCTCCACTTT.

This clonotype has at least ten counts. V is TRBV9 and J is TRBJ2-2; the D is unclear. Looked up from germline, CDR1 is SGDLS and CDR2 is YYNGEE. The V gene lost 0 bases and the J gene lost 7 bases, with 7 bases spanning the gap. The CDR3 length is 13 residues. The CDR3 DNA reads TGTGCCAGCAGCGTAGAGGGTATCGGGGAGCTGTTTTTT. It yields the protein CASSVEGIGELFF.

The table lists this clonotype with many counts. V gene TRBV6-1 combines with J gene TRBJ1-1, with TRBD1 as a possible D gene (5 bases). The CDR3 has 15 residues. V was clipped by 2 bases and J by 10 bases, with 20 bases between them. CDR1 MNHNS and CDR2 SASEGT come from the germline V gene. Here the CDR3 reads CASSENLDISGTAFF. The CDR3 DNA sequence: TGTGCCAGCAGTGAAAACCTGGACATCTCCGGGACAGCTTTCTTT.

This clonotype was picked up many times. V gene TRBV5-1 combines with J gene TRBJ1-1; 7 bases are a match to TRBD1. This CDR3 is built from 14 residues. Losses at the gene ends were 4 bases for V and 4 bases for J; bases not matched to a gene: 7. Germline V lookup: CDR1 SGHRS, CDR2 YFSETQ. CDR3 nucleotides: TGCGCCAGCAGCACGGACAGGTGGGGCACTGAAGCTTTCTTT. Amino acids: CASSTDRWGTEAFF.

This clonotype was observed many times. For the CDR3, the DNA is TGCGCCAGCAGCCACCAGGGGGATTTGTCCACTGAAGCTTTCTTT. This sequence encodes CASSHQGDLSTEAFF. The V gene is TRBV5-1, the J gene TRBJ1-1, with 7 bases identical to TRBD1. Trimming at V came to 4 bases and at J to 4 bases, leaving 10 bases not matched to a gene. Germline lookup yields CDR1 SGHRS and CDR2 YFSETQ. The CDR3 length is 15 residues.

This clonotype was observed at least ten times. The chain joins TRBV4-1 to TRBJ2-5, with a weak D call TRBD1 (6 bases). CDR3 length equals 15 residues. V gave up 8 bases and J gave up 0 bases, with 16 bases separating them. Germline V gene data show CDR1 as MGHRA and CDR2 as YSYEKL. The CDR3 region is CASCRDTNYQETQYF. In DNA form, the CDR3 reads TGCGCCAGCTGCCGGGACACTAATTACCAAGAGACCCAGTACTTC.

This clonotype was seen at least ten times. V gene TRBV28 combines with J gene TRBJ1-6; D not certain. Trimming cost V 5 bases and J 0 bases, with 5 bases left between them. Looked up from germline, CDR1 is MDHEN and CDR2 is SYDVKM. The CDR3 sequence is 14 residues long. The DNA of the CDR3 is TGTGCCAGCAGTCCGAGCTCCTATAATTCACCCCTCCACTTT. This sequence encodes CASSPSSYNSPLHF. The variable domain in full, with the rest retrieved from reference TRBV28 and TRBJ1-6, is DVKVTQSSRYLVKRTGEKVFLECVQDMDHENMFWYRQDPGLGLRLIYFSYDVKMKEKGDIPEGYSVSREKKERFSLILESASTNQTSMYLCASSPSSYNSPLHFGNGTRLTVT.